These 20 T cell receptor beta chains came from one sample sequenced in a study of shared clonotypes between healthy human individuals. Profiled with immunoSEQ multiplex PCR; TCRdb holds only in-frame clones, not every one. Here the sample spans approximately 1,500,000 clones, around 98% being singletons. Material for sequencing was naive CD4+ T cells sorted from blood. Subset meaning: CD45RA+ positively selected. All receptors derive from a man between 25 and 39 years old in good health.

This clone occurred a few times. The rearrangement links TRBV6-5 to TRBJ1-1, with D perhaps TRBD1 (6 bases). This CDR3 has 12 residues. In germline, CDR1 is MNHEY, CDR2 SVGAGI. V was shortened by 4 bases and J by 10 bases, with 13 bases between the two germline ends. The CDR3 nucleotides read TGTGCCAGCAGTTCGAAGAACAGGGTAGCTTTCTTT. As protein: CASSSKNRVAFF.

The chain is built from TRBV5-1 and TRBJ1-1; D possibly corresponds to TRBD1 (5 bases). V lost 1 base and J 0 bases, leaving 16 bases between the germline ends. Germline CDR1 SGHRS, CDR2 YFSETQ. The CDR3 has 17 amino acids. The CDR3, as DNA: TGCGCCAGCAGCTTGTTTATGACAGAGGGACTGAACACTGAAGCTTTCTTT. Translated: CASSLFMTEGLNTEAFF. Filled out from reference TRBV5-1 and TRBJ1-1, the complete variable domain reads KAGVTQTPRYLIKTRGQQVTLSCSPISGHRSVSWYQQTPGQGLQFLFEYFSETQRNKGNFPGRFSGRQFSNSRSEMNVSTLELGDSALYLCASSLFMTEGLNTEAFFGQGTRLTVV.

This rearrangement joins TRBV7-9 to TRBJ2-1; D is perhaps TRBD2 (5 bases). V was clipped by 2 bases and J by 6 bases, with 8 bases between them. CDR1 SEHNR and CDR2 FQNEAQ come from the germline V gene (reference sequence). The CDR3 has 13 amino acids. The CDR3 DNA reads TGTGCCAGCAGCTTACTAGCAATCAATGAGCAGTTCTTC. Translation gives CASSLLAINEQFF.

As to this clone: Within the sample, other DNA sequences also encode this same CDR3. This chain joins TRBV27 and TRBJ2-7; D remains unclear. This CDR3 is 13 amino acids long. Deletions cut 3 bases from V and 1 base from J, with 7 bases between. CDR1 MNHEY and CDR2 SMNVEV come from the germline V gene (reference sequence). The CDR3 reads CASSFGRSYEQYF. In DNA, the CDR3 is TGTGCCAGCAGTTTCGGACGATCCTACGAGCAGTACTTC.

The chain combines TRBV9 with TRBJ2-1, with a weak D call TRBD1 (7 bases). V lost 5 bases and J 8 bases, leaving 14 bases between the germline ends. Germline V CDR1 and CDR2: SGDLS, YYNGEE. CDR3 length equals 13 residues. In nucleotides, the CDR3 is TGTGCCAGCAGTCGACAGGGCGGGGATGAGCAGTTCTTC. Translating it yields CASSRQGGDEQFF. Based on the CDR3 plus reference TRBV9 and TRBJ2-1, the full variable domain is DSGVTQTPKHLITATGQRVTLRCSPRSGDLSVYWYQQSLDQGLQFLIQYYNGEERAKGNILERFSAQQFPDLHSELNLSSLELGDSALYFCASSRQGGDEQFFGPGTRLTVL.

The chain is built from TRBV7-8 and TRBJ2-3; 9 bases are a match to TRBD2. Germline V gene data show CDR1 as SGHVS and CDR2 as FQNEAQ. J was trimmed by 6 bases and V by 5 bases; bases with no gene match: 24. The CDR3 has 20 amino acids. The chain's CDR3 is CASSPSGAGAAQRNIDTQYF. In nucleotides, the CDR3 is TGTGCCAGCAGCCCTAGCGGGGCGGGAGCGGCCCAAAGAAATATTGATACGCAGTATTTT.

The genes are TRBV29-1 and TRBJ2-7; 10 bases map to TRBD1. Germline V gives CDR1 SQVTM, CDR2 ANQGSEA. CDR3 length: 13 residues. Unmatched junction bases numbered 7, after V lost 6 bases and J lost 5 bases. Here the CDR3 DNA reads TGCAGCGTGAGGGGACAGGGGACCCACGAGCAGTACTTC. Protein product: CSVRGQGTHEQYF.

The chain couples TRBV7-2 to TRBJ2-4, with 7 bases aligning to TRBD1. The CDR3 sequence is 15 residues long. CDR1 and CDR2 (germline): SGHTA, FQGNSA. Trimming at V came to 1 base and at J to 8 bases, leaving 8 bases not matched to a gene. The CDR3 loop is CASSLGRQGLDIQYF. Here the CDR3 DNA reads TGTGCCAGCAGCTTAGGTAGACAGGGTCTAGACATTCAGTACTTC.

This clone was recorded once. This chain uses TRBV28 with TRBJ1-2, with D possibly being TRBD1 (5 bases). Trimming removed 8 bases from V and 0 bases from J, with 10 bases in between. CDR1 and CDR2 from the germline V gene are MDHEN and SYDVKM. This CDR3 is built from 13 residues. The CDR3 DNA reads as TGTGCCAGCGGGACCCGAGCTAACTATGGCTACACCTTC. Translating it yields CASGTRANYGYTF.

The rearrangement links TRBV4-1 to TRBJ2-1; D perhaps matches TRBD1 (6 bases). Per germline, CDR1 MGHRA and CDR2 YSYEKL. V shed 3 bases and J shed 7 bases, with 16 bases lying between them. CDR3 length: 15 residues. CDR3 sequence reads: CASSQVGGRGNEQFF. CDR3 coding DNA: TGCGCCAGCAGCCAGGTTGGGGGCAGGGGTAATGAGCAGTTCTTC.

The rearrangement joins TRBV14 to TRBJ1-1, with TRBD1 as a possible D gene (5 bases). CDR1 is SGHDN, CDR2 FVKESK, per germline. The V gene lost 4 bases and the J gene lost 6 bases, with 12 bases spanning the gap. The CDR3 length is 13 residues. The CDR3, as DNA: TGTGCCAGCAGCCTTGGGGGTTACGCTGAAGCTTTCTTT. Its translation is CASSLGGYAEAFF.

The chain employs TRBV4-1 and TRBJ2-1; 10 bases agree with TRBD1. CDR1 is MGHRA, CDR2 YSYEKL, per germline. CDR3 length: 16 residues. The J segment lost 7 bases and the V segment lost 0 bases, leaving 6 bases of the junction unmatched. The CDR3 DNA reads TGCGCCAGCAGCCAAGATTTGACAGGGGGCCGAAATGAGCAGTTCTTC. Translated: CASSQDLTGGRNEQFF.

The chain employs TRBV5-1 and TRBJ2-2, with D possibly matching TRBD2 (5 bases). The CDR3 is made up of 15 amino acids. Looked up from germline, CDR1 is SGHRS and CDR2 is YFSETQ. V lost 5 bases and J 6 bases, leaving 17 bases between the germline ends. CDR3 region: CASRVDFLKSGELFF. Written as DNA, the CDR3 is TGCGCCAGCAGAGTGGACTTCCTTAAATCCGGGGAGCTGTTTTTT. Complete variable domain (other parts from reference TRBV5-1 and TRBJ2-2): KAGVTQTPRYLIKTRGQQVTLSCSPISGHRSVSWYQQTPGQGLQFLFEYFSETQRNKGNFPGRFSGRQFSNSRSEMNVSTLELGDSALYLCASRVDFLKSGELFFGEGSRLTVL.

This chain joins TRBV6-1 and TRBJ2-6, with D unclear. The CDR3 runs to 14 residues. V lost 6 bases and J 1 base, leaving 7 bases between the germline ends. Germline CDR1 and CDR2: MNHNS and SASEGT. The CDR3, as DNA: TGTGCCAGCAGCCAGAGTTCTGGGGCCAACGTCCTGACTTTC. Protein sequence: CASSQSSGANVLTF.

The V call is TRBV10-1, the J call TRBJ2-1; D remains ambiguous. This CDR3 spans 15 amino acids. Trimming stripped 4 bases from V and 0 bases from J, with 10 bases between. CDR1 and CDR2 (germline): WNHNN, SYGVQD (reference sequence). CDR3 nucleotide sequence: TGCGCCAGCAGTGCGCATCAAGGCTCCTACAATGAGCAGTTCTTC. It translates to CASSAHQGSYNEQFF.

The rearrangement uses TRBV2 and TRBJ1-4; D gene ambiguous. Looked up from germline, CDR1 is SNHLY and CDR2 is FYNNEI. Between the trimmed V and J ends, which lost 7 bases and 2 bases, there was a span of 5 bases. There are 12 residues in the CDR3. The chain's CDR3 is CASTQTNEKLFF. The CDR3, as DNA: TGTGCCAGCACCCAGACTAATGAAAAACTGTTTTTT.

This rearrangement joins TRBV5-5 to TRBJ2-7; 10 nucleotides match TRBD2. This CDR3 has 16 amino acids. J was trimmed by 2 bases and V by 3 bases; bases with no gene match: 8. Germline V lookup: CDR1 SGHKS, CDR2 YYEKEE (reference sequence). The CDR3 region has the DNA TGTGCCAGCAGCTATATAGCGGGAGGCGGGACCTACGAGCAGTACTTC. Encoded protein: CASSYIAGGGTYEQYF.

In DNA form, the CDR3 reads TGTGCCAGTAGTAGGAGCAGAAACCAAGAGACCCAGTACTTC. Amino acid sequence: CASSRSRNQETQYF. V gene TRBV19 combines with J gene TRBJ2-5; D is unclear. Trimming cost V 4 bases and J 0 bases, with 9 bases left between them. Germline CDR1 LNHDA, CDR2 SQIVND (reference sequence). The CDR3 covers 14 residues.

CDR3 residues: CAWGGLAEYNEQFF. The CDR3 nucleotides read TGTGCCTGGGGGGGACTAGCGGAGTACAATGAGCAGTTCTTC. The V gene is TRBV30, the J gene TRBJ2-1, with 11 positions matching TRBD2. The CDR3 totals 14 residues. V shed 5 bases and J 4 bases; nucleotides not matched to a gene: 4. Germline V gene sequence: CDR1 GTSNPN, CDR2 SVGIG (reference sequence).

The chain combines TRBV7-9 with TRBJ1-3; possibly TRBD1 for D (5 bases). Trimming shortened V by 4 bases and J by 0 bases, and 10 bases separated the two germline ends. This CDR3 is built from 15 residues. Per germline, CDR1 SEHNR and CDR2 FQNEAQ (reference sequence). The CDR3 loop is CASSSRQSSGNTIYF. In nucleotides, the CDR3 is TGTGCCAGCAGCTCACGACAGAGCTCTGGAAACACCATATATTTT.